The T cell receptor beta chain described here comes from a study of OX40 agonist ivuxolimab in advanced cancers. Trimming shortened V by 0 bases and J by 2 bases, and 11 bases separated the two germline ends. There are 15 residues in the CDR3. The germline CDR1 and CDR2 sequences are LGHNA and YSLEER. TCRdb's table, derived via immunoSEQ multiplex PCR, lists solely in-frame clones and lacks some. This table has around 28,000 clones, 87% appearing once. In regard to this clone: The antigen is unknown.

Regarding the study as a whole: The investigators did not determine what antigen specificity the expanded peripheral T cells had.

This TCR was sampled from an adult with an advanced solid tumor such as melanoma, head and neck, liver or kidney cancer. The sequences come from CD4+ or CD8+ T cells sorted from blood, collected in a trial of the OX40 agonist ivuxolimab. The chain couples TRBV4-3 to TRBJ2-7; D ambiguous. CDR3 region: CASSQERGGTYEQYF. CDR3 nucleotide sequence: TGCGCCAGCAGCCAAGAACGAGGCGGAACCTACGAGCAGTACTTC.